The 27 T cell receptor beta chains below come from one sample, sequenced in a study of identical twins. TCRdb itself ran the 5' RACE reads through MiXCR, one entry per CDR3 protein. The sample records about 250,000 distinct CDR3 sequences, approximately 7.8% being singletons. These same records also appear under a second study, on yellow fever vaccine responses in identical twins.

Input material: CD8+ T cells sorted from blood. These receptors all come from a woman aged 18-29 years in good health.

This clonotype was recorded many times. One junction end disagrees with the germline gene, perhaps due to a read error. This chain uses TRBV28 with TRBJ1-1; TRBD1 might be the D (6 bases). The CDR3 is made up of 15 amino acids. CDR1 is MDHEN and CDR2 is SYDVKM in the germline V gene. CDR3 residues: CASSLPYRVKTEAFF. DNA for the CDR3: TGTGCCAGCAGTCTACCCTACAGGGTGAAGACTGAAGCTTTCTTT.

The sample holds a few counts of this clonotype. This rearrangement joins TRBV4-1 to TRBJ2-7, with a possible D match to TRBD1 (6 bases). Germline values: CDR1 MGHRA, CDR2 YSYEKL. V gave up 5 bases and J gave up 6 bases, with 14 bases separating them. This CDR3 has 13 residues. This CDR3 is CASSDRTAGEQYF. The DNA for the CDR3 is TGCGCCAGCAGCGACAGGACGGCCGGCGAGCAGTACTTC.

This chain links TRBV7-9 with TRBJ2-7; 10 positions agree with TRBD1. The V and J ends lost 4 bases and 4 bases, in that order; junction bases with no gene match: 10. This CDR3 is built from 16 residues. Germline loops: CDR1 SEHNR, CDR2 FQNEAQ (reference sequence). The chain's CDR3 is CASSWKPGQGPYEQYF. The DNA for the CDR3 is TGTGCCAGCAGCTGGAAACCGGGACAGGGGCCTTACGAGCAGTACTTC.

The chain has TRBV28 and TRBJ2-7, with D tentatively TRBD1 (5 bases). The V gene lost 4 bases and the J gene lost 3 bases, with 10 bases spanning the gap. Germline V gene data show CDR1 as MDHEN and CDR2 as SYDVKM. The CDR3 sequence is 13 residues long. CDR3 nucleotides: TGTGCCAGCAGTTCCAGGGAAAACTACGAGCAGTACTTC. Translation: CASSSRENYEQYF.

This chain joins TRBV2 and TRBJ2-5; 7 bases fit TRBD1. Germline trimming cut 8 bases from V and 4 bases from J; bases unmatched to any gene: 7. The CDR3 has 13 amino acids. Germline CDR1 and CDR2: SNHLY and FYNNEI. The CDR3: CASGTVSGETQYF. In DNA, the CDR3 is TGTGCCAGCGGGACAGTCTCCGGAGAGACCCAGTACTTC. The variable domain in full, with the rest retrieved from reference TRBV2 and TRBJ2-5, is EPEVTQTPSHQVTQMGQEVILRCVPISNHLYFYWYRQILGQKVEFLVSFYNNEISEKSEIFDDQFSVERPDGSNFTLKIRSTKLEDSAMYFCASGTVSGETQYFGPGTRLLVL.

Points on this clonotype: One junction end does not reproduce the germline sequence, and a read error may be involved. The chain joins TRBV3-1 to TRBJ2-1, with TRBD1 as a possible D gene (6 bases). Germline V gene data show CDR1 as LGHDT and CDR2 as YNNKEL (reference sequence). The CDR3 spans 15 residues. The CDR3 coding sequence is TGTGCCAGCTGCCAACAGGGCCGGATTTACGGTGAGCAGTTCTTC. This translates into CASCQQGRIYGEQFF.

This clonotype has ten or more counts. This chain links TRBV19 with TRBJ2-2; TRBD2 matches at 7 bases. V lost 8 bases and J lost 8; bases outside the gene matches: 5. CDR1 LNHDA and CDR2 SQIVND come from the germline V gene (reference sequence). This CDR3 has 12 amino acids. The CDR3 is CASELAAGELFF. The CDR3 DNA reads TGTGCCAGTGAGCTAGCGGCTGGGGAGCTGTTTTTT.

This clonotype was seen a handful of times. V gene TRBV12-3 or TRBV12-4 combines with J gene TRBJ2-5; the match to TRBD2 covers 9 bases. With V trimmed by 5 bases and J by 3 bases, 4 bases remained unmatched. CDR3 length: 14 amino acids. The CDR3 DNA reads as TGTGCCAGCAGTCCAAGCGGGGGGAAAGAGACCCAGTACTTC. It translates to CASSPSGGKETQYF.

This clonotype was seen a few times. DNA of the CDR3: TGCGCCAGCAGCCAACAGGGGGCCTATGAGCAGTTCTTC. This gives the protein CASSQQGAYEQFF. The V gene is TRBV4-1, the J gene TRBJ2-1, with 8 bases lining up with TRBD1. Germline CDR1 and CDR2: MGHRA and YSYEKL. The junction had 2 bases not matched to a gene; V was cut back by 2 bases and J by 8 bases. The CDR3 has 13 residues.

In this sample, this clonotype turned up many times. V usage is TRBV20-1 and J usage is TRBJ2-1, with TRBD2 matching over 7 bases. Germline-derived CDR1 and CDR2 are DFQATT and SNEGSKA (reference sequence). This CDR3 is 14 amino acids long. After removal of 3 bases from V and 3 bases from J, the junction contained 5 bases not matched to a gene. Here the CDR3 DNA reads TGCAGTGCTAGGTGGCGGGAGAACTACAATGAGCAGTTCTTC. Translated: CSARWRENYNEQFF.

This clonotype has at least ten counts. The rearrangement uses TRBV4-1 and TRBJ2-5, with D unclear. This CDR3 contains 12 residues. Germline V CDR1 and CDR2: MGHRA, YSYEKL. With 0 bases removed from V and 4 bases from J, the gap between germline ends came to 3 bases. The chain's CDR3 is CASSQDLETQYF. Written as DNA, the CDR3 is TGCGCCAGCAGCCAAGACTTAGAGACCCAGTACTTC.

This clonotype was counted between two and nine times. J is TRBJ1-3 and V is TRBV9, with D possibly matching TRBD1 (6 bases). With 5 bases removed from V and 2 bases from J, the gap between germline ends came to 17 bases. The CDR3 loop spans 16 amino acids. Germline V CDR1 and CDR2: SGDLS, YYNGEE. Written as DNA, the CDR3 is TGTGCCAGCAGTCAAGGCACAGGGCGGCCTGGAAACACCATATATTTT. This gives the protein CASSQGTGRPGNTIYF.

V is TRBV28 and J is TRBJ2-3; D gene uncertain. V was pared by 6 bases and J by 4 bases, with 8 bases between. In germline, CDR1 is MDHEN, CDR2 SYDVKM. The CDR3 length is 12 residues. CDR3 amino acids: CASSRPPDTQYF. Here the CDR3 DNA reads TGTGCCAGCAGCCGCCCCCCAGATACGCAGTATTTT. Combining the CDR3 with reference TRBV28 and TRBJ2-3 gives the whole variable domain DVKVTQSSRYLVKRTGEKVFLECVQDMDHENMFWYRQDPGLGLRLIYFSYDVKMKEKGDIPEGYSVSREKKERFSLILESASTNQTSMYLCASSRPPDTQYFGPGTRLTVL.

V and J are TRBV20-1 and TRBJ2-2; a weak D match, TRBD1 (6 bases). CDR1 is DFQATT, CDR2 SNEGSKA, per germline (reference sequence). The CDR3 contains 16 residues. Trimming took off 5 bases at V and 6 bases at J, with 22 bases between the two ends. The CDR3 DNA follows: TGCAGTGCTTCGGACAGACTCCATTTGAGCGCCGGGGAGCTGTTTTTT. Translated, it gives CSASDRLHLSAGELFF.

There are many counts of this clonotype. The chain is built from TRBV9 and TRBJ2-1; the match to TRBD1 covers 7 bases. V dropped 5 bases and J dropped 4; count of bases not matched to a gene: 9. This CDR3 contains 15 residues. The germline CDR1 and CDR2 sequences are SGDLS and YYNGEE. The CDR3 DNA reads as TGTGCCAGCAGTCAAGGACAGGAGCCTTACAATGAGCAGTTCTTC. It translates to CASSQGQEPYNEQFF. Full variable domain (outside the CDR3, taken from reference TRBV9 and TRBJ2-1): DSGVTQTPKHLITATGQRVTLRCSPRSGDLSVYWYQQSLDQGLQFLIQYYNGEERAKGNILERFSAQQFPDLHSELNLSSLELGDSALYFCASSQGQEPYNEQFFGPGTRLTVL.

This clonotype occurred many times. The J gene is TRBJ2-1, the V gene TRBV7-8; TRBD2 aligns across 7 bases. V gave up 8 bases and J gave up 8 bases; unmatched junction bases: 6. CDR1 is SGHVS and CDR2 is FQNEAQ in the germline V gene. The CDR3 extends over 12 amino acids. CDR3 sequence: CASQRAGDEQFF. The CDR3 nucleotides read TGTGCCAGCCAGCGGGCGGGGGATGAGCAGTTCTTC.

There are a few counts of this clonotype. V gene TRBV28 combines with J gene TRBJ2-7; 10 positions agree with TRBD1. Trimming removed 2 bases from V and 6 bases from J; junction bases left unmatched: 4. Per germline, CDR1 MDHEN and CDR2 SYDVKM. CDR3 length: 14 amino acids. The CDR3 loop reads CASSLTGTGVEQYV. The CDR3 nucleotides read TGTGCCAGCAGTTTAACCGGGACAGGGGTCGAGCAGTACGTC.

The sample holds a few counts of this clonotype. V gene TRBV28 combines with J gene TRBJ2-7; the match to TRBD2 covers 8 bases. The CDR3 has 14 residues. The junction had 7 bases not matched to a gene; V was cut back by 2 bases and J by 7 bases. Per the germline V gene, CDR1 is MDHEN and CDR2 is SYDVKM. CDR3 amino acids: CASSLEQRGLEQYV. The CDR3 region has the DNA TGTGCCAGCAGTTTAGAGCAGCGGGGGCTTGAGCAGTACGTC.

For this clonotype: A read error may explain this, as a much larger clone is one base away. The chain couples TRBV9 to TRBJ2-3; a weak D match, TRBD1 (7 bases). The ends were cut back, 6 bases at V and 7 bases at J, with 18 bases in the middle. Per the germline V gene, CDR1 is SGDLS and CDR2 is YYNGEE. This CDR3 is built from 14 residues. The CDR3 sequence is CASNGGGKTNTQYF. The CDR3 bases are TGTGCCAGCAATGGAGGGGGCAAGACAAATACGCAGTATTTT.

This clonotype was seen more than once but under ten times. J is TRBJ2-7 and V is TRBV7-9; TRBD1 matches 10 bases. After removal of 5 bases from V and 2 bases from J, the junction contained 9 bases not matched to a gene. Looked up from germline, CDR1 is SEHNR and CDR2 is FQNEAQ (reference sequence). This CDR3 region has 16 residues. The CDR3 spells CASSNKPGQGTYEQYF. The CDR3 bases are TGTGCCAGCAGCAATAAACCGGGACAGGGGACCTACGAGCAGTACTTC.

About this clonotype itself: One base away lies a much larger clone, so this may be a sequencing read error. This chain links TRBV12-5 with TRBJ2-1; D tentatively reads TRBD1 or TRBD2 (6 bases each). This CDR3 contains 14 residues. Germline V lookup: CDR1 LGHNT, CDR2 FRNRAP. DNA of the CDR3: TGTGTAATGCCGCCTCGGGGGCCATACAATGAGCAGTTCTTC. This translates into CVMPPRGPYNEQFF.

This clonotype was seen ten or more times. The rearrangement joins TRBV5-1 to TRBJ2-5; TRBD2 agrees at 9 bases. This CDR3 contains 16 residues. Germline lookup yields CDR1 SGHRS and CDR2 YFSETQ. V gave up 3 bases and J gave up 4 bases; unmatched junction bases: 10. The CDR3 nucleotides are TGCGCCAGCAGCTCACTGTATGCGGGAGGGCGAGAGACCCAGTACTTC. Protein product: CASSSLYAGGRETQYF.

This clonotype was found a few times. The chain links TRBV7-8 to TRBJ1-5; no reliable D call. Per the germline V gene, CDR1 is SGHVS and CDR2 is FQNEAQ. Deletions cut 8 bases from V and 5 bases from J, with 16 bases between. The CDR3 is 14 amino acids. The CDR3 DNA sequence: TGTGCCAGCTGGGGTGGGTCCCCATATCAGCCCCAGCATTTT. This sequence encodes CASWGGSPYQPQHF.

This clonotype showed up many times. The rearrangement joins TRBV4-1 to TRBJ1-4; D call uncertain. V was trimmed by 1 base and J by 8 bases, leaving 11 bases between them. CDR3 length equals 14 residues. Per germline, CDR1 MGHRA and CDR2 YSYEKL. CDR3 nucleotide sequence: TGCGCCAGCAGCCAAGTGCTAGTGGGAGAAAAACTGTTTTTT. Translating it yields CASSQVLVGEKLFF.

V gene TRBV24-1 combines with J gene TRBJ2-1; D not resolved. Per the germline V gene, CDR1 is KGHDR and CDR2 is SFDVKD. Trimming took off 3 bases at V and 12 bases at J, with 17 bases between the two ends. The CDR3 totals 14 residues. The CDR3 nucleotides read TGTGCCACCAGTGATGCCCCCCCGGGTCTAGTGCAGTTCTTC. Its protein is CATSDAPPGLVQFF.

This clonotype turned up a few times. V and J are TRBV20-1 and TRBJ1-4, with 7 positions matching TRBD1. V trimming: 2 bases; J trimming: 0 bases; junction bases outside the gene matches: 6. CDR1 is DFQATT and CDR2 is SNEGSKA in the germline V gene (reference sequence). There are 16 residues in the CDR3. CDR3 sequence reads: CSARIRDSTTNEKLFF. The CDR3 DNA follows: TGCAGTGCTAGAATCCGGGACAGCACAACTAATGAAAAACTGTTTTTT.

This clonotype showed up just a few times. This sequence joins TRBV27 and TRBJ2-1; D might be TRBD2 (6 bases). This CDR3 region has 16 residues. Germline assignment: CDR1 MNHEY and CDR2 SMNVEV (reference sequence). V gave up 0 bases and J gave up 2 bases, with 11 bases separating them. The CDR3 bases are TGTGCCAGCAGTTTATCTGCGGGATCAACCTACAATGAGCAGTTCTTC. It yields the protein CASSLSAGSTYNEQFF.